The subject of this entry is one TCR beta chain. This CDR3 contains 18 residues. V shed 2 bases and J 5 bases; nucleotides not matched to a gene: 13. CDR1 MNHEY and CDR2 SVGAGI come from the germline V gene. A mixed TRB-A/B primer pool amplified rearranged TRB by multiplex touch-down PCR. TCRdb re-derived calls from the multiplex PCR reads in MiXCR, one entry per CDR3 protein. Of roughly 10,000 distinct CDR3 sequences listed, around 40% are singletons. The template was genomic DNA from peripheral blood, not RNA. This specimen comes from a study of T cell repertoires in aging, cancer and after chemotherapy. The wider study: Donors were grouped into six age bands spanning 30 or younger through 70 or older.

The sequencing input was blood. This chain links TRBV6-5 with TRBJ2-5, with 11 bases that match TRBD2. The clonotype comes from a human donor in good health. CDR3 protein: CASSYVGIAGGGGETQYF. CDR3 bases: TGTGCCAGCAGTTACGTGGGGATAGCGGGAGGGGGAGGGGAGACCCAGTACTTC.